This TCR beta chain was profiled in a study of chronic HIV infection and antiretroviral therapy. This clonotype has just a few counts. TCRdb re-called the 5' RACE reads with MiXCR, one entry per CDR3 protein. The sample gives under 55,000 distinct CDR3 sequences, about 18% of which show up once; under 3.5% is in the top ten. CDR3 size: 14 residues. In germline, CDR1 is MGHRA, CDR2 YSYEKL. The J segment lost 4 bases and the V segment lost 1 base, leaving 3 bases of the junction unmatched. The rearrangement joins TRBV4-1 to TRBJ1-2; 7 bases agree with TRBD1. The receptor was isolated from an adult who had HIV and had not received antiretroviral therapy, or was an uninfected healthy control (not recorded which). The source material was peripheral blood. The CDR3 nucleotides are TGCGCCAGCAGCCAAGTGACAGGGTCCTATGGCTACACCTTC. This codes for CASSQVTGSYGYTF.